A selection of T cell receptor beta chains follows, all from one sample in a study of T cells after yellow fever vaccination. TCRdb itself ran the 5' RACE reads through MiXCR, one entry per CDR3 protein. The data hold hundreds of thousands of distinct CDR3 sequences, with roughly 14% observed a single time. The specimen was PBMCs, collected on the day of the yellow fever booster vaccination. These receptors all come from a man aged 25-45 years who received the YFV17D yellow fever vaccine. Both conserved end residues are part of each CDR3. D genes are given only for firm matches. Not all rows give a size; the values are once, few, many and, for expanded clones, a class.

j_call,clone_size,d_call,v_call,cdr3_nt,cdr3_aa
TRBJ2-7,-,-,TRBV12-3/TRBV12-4,TGTGCCAGCAGTAAGGCACCTCAGGGGAGCTCCTACGAGCAGTACTTC,CASSKAPQGSSYEQYF
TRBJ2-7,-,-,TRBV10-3,TGTGCCATCAGTGAGTCGAGTACTCTTGCCGAGCAGTACTTC,CAISESSTLAEQYF
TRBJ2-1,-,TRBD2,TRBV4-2,TGTGCCAGCAGCCTTGGACTAGCGGGAGAGTATGAGCAGTTCTTC,CASSLGLAGEYEQFF
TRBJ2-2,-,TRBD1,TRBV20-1,TGCAGTGTCACCGGGACAGGGGCCACCGGGGAGCTGTTTTTT,CSVTGTGATGELFF
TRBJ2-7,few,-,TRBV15,TGTGCCACCAGCAGAGATAGAGGGAGGTCTCGGGAGCAGTACTTC,CATSRDRGRSREQYF
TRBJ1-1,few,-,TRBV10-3,TGTGCCATCAGTGATTTTGGGCTGGGCACTGAAGCTTTCTTT,CAISDFGLGTEAFF
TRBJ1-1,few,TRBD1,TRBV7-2,TGTGCCAGCAGCCAGACAGGGAGGACCACTGAAGCTTTCTTT,CASSQTGRTTEAFF
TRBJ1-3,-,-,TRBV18,TGTGCCAGCTCACCGGACCGGGACCGATCTGGAAACACCATATATTTT,CASSPDRDRSGNTIYF
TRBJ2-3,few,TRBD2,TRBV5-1,TGCGCCAGCAGCTTGTTGTTGGTGACTAGCGGGAACACAGATACGCAGTATTTT,CASSLLLVTSGNTDTQYF
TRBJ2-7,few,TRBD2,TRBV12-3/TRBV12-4,TGTGCCAGCAGTTCAGGGGGACTAGCGGGTTCCTACGAGCAGTACTTC,CASSSGGLAGSYEQYF
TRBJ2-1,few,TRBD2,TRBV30,TGTGCCTGGAGTCCCGGGACTAGCGGATACAATGAGCAGTTCTTC,CAWSPGTSGYNEQFF
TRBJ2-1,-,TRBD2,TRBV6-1,TGTGCCAGCAGCGGAAGGACTAGCGGGAATCATGAGCAGTTCTTC,CASSGRTSGNHEQFF
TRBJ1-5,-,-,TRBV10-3,TGTGCCATCAGTGTGTCGGGCCTCAAGGACGGTCAGCCCCAGCATTTT,CAISVSGLKDGQPQHF
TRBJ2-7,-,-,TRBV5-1,TGCGCCAGCAGCTTTTTAACGGTGGGCTACGAGCAGTACTTC,CASSFLTVGYEQYF
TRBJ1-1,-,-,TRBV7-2,TGTGCCAGCAGCTTAATCCACAGAAACACTGAAGCTTTCTTT,CASSLIHRNTEAFF
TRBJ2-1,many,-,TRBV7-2,TGTGCCAGCAGCTTCGGTCTAGCAGGTGATGAGCAGTTCTTC,CASSFGLAGDEQFF
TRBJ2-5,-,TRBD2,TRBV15,TGTGCCACCAGCACCGGGACTAGCGGGATGGAGACCCAGTACTTC,CATSTGTSGMETQYF
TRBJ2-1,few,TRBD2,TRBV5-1,TGCGCCAGCAGTTCGGGACTAGCGGTTTTCAATGAGCAGTTCTTC,CASSSGLAVFNEQFF
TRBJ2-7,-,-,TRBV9,TGTGCCAGCAGCGTACGGGCCCAAATTTGGGACGAGCAGTACTTC,CASSVRAQIWDEQYF
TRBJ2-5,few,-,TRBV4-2,TGTGCCAGCAGCCAAGATAGGTCCGCTGGGACCCAGTACTTC,CASSQDRSAGTQYF
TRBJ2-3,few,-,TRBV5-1,TGCGCCAGCAGCAACCCAACCCAGGGCACAGATACGCAGTATTTT,CASSNPTQGTDTQYF
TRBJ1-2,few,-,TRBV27,TGTGCCAGCAGTACCGGGTTCAGCTCTTCTTCTGGCTACACCTTC,CASSTGFSSSSGYTF
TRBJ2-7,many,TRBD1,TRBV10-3,TGTGCCATCAGTGAGCCGGGACAGAGGGTGCAGTACTTC,CAISEPGQRVQYF
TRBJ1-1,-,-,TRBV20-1,TGCAGTGCTAGAGTTGGGGCCTTGAACACTGAAGCTTTCTTT,CSARVGALNTEAFF
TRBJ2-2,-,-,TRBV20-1,TGCAGTGCTAATCGCGGTGTTGGCGGGGAGCTGTTTTTT,CSANRGVGGELFF
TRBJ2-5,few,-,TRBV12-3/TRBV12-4,TGTGCCAGCAGCCCACCAGGGCGGAGGAAGACCCAGTACTTC,CASSPPGRRKTQYF
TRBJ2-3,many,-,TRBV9,TGTGCCAGCAGCGTAGAGGACCCAGATACGCAGTATTTT,CASSVEDPDTQYF
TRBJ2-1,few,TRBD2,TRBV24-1,TGTGCCACCAGTGATTCTACGGGACTACCAATTGAGCAGTTCTTC,CATSDSTGLPIEQFF
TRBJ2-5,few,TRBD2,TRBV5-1,TGCGCCAGCAGCGAGGGACTAGCGAGGGAGACCCAGTACTTC,CASSEGLARETQYF
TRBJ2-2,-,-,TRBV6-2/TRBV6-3,TGTGCCAGCAGTCGGCGTCAAGGGATCGGGGAGCTGTTTTTT,CASSRRQGIGELFF
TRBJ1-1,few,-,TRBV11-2,TGTGCCAGCAGCGCTACAGGGCTCCTGAACACTGAAGCTTTCTTT,CASSATGLLNTEAFF
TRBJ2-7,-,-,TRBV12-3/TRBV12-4,TGTGCCAGCAGTTTAGCGCTTTCGCGGTTATCCTACGAGCAGTACTTC,CASSLALSRLSYEQYF
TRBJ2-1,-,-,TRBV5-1,TGCGCCAGCAGCCGAGACCCGAGCTCCTACAATGAGCAGTTCTTC,CASSRDPSSYNEQFF
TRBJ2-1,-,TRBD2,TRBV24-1,TGTGCCACCAGTGGGGGGACTAATTACAATGAGCAGTTCTTC,CATSGGTNYNEQFF
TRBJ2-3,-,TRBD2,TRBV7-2,TGTGCCAGCAGCTTGCCCACGACTAGCGGGAGCGCGCAGTATTTT,CASSLPTTSGSAQYF
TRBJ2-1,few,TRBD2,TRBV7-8,TGTGCCAGCAGCTTAGGAGGCCTAGCGGGTCCCAATGAGCAGTTCTTC,CASSLGGLAGPNEQFF
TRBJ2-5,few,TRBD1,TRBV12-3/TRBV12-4,TGTGCCAGCAGTACCTCCTTGGGGGACAGGGTAGAGACCCAGTACTTC,CASSTSLGDRVETQYF
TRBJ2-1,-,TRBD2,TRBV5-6,TGTGCCAGCAGCCCCGGACTAGCGGGAGACCTCTACAATGAGCAGTTCTTC,CASSPGLAGDLYNEQFF